The clone carrying this TCR beta chain appeared once. As processed by the authors: For nucleated cells, counts were estimated from reference gene primer amplification. Assay used: immunoSEQ multiplex PCR; TCRdb lists only in-frame clones, some missing. V, J and clone size are those of that table, while D and trimming were read from the DNA. Of some 170,000 clones listed, roughly 87% were seen once; the top ten hold 1% to 1.5%. The CDR3 totals 14 residues. V was pared by 4 bases and J by 2 bases, with 3 bases of the junction left unmatched. Per the germline V gene, CDR1 is SGHKS and CDR2 is YYEKEE (reference sequence). The data are from a study of blood T cell repertoires in COVID-19. Study in general: T cells, B-cell-depleted T cells, or PBMCs supplied cDNA or gDNA.

Participants came from fewer than 25 US areas, aged roughly 18 to 89 years. Donors were grouped by their self-reported clinical history. The receptor comes from a human donor with acute COVID-19. The donor label of this sample is uncertain. The sequencing sample was made of PBMCs or T cells enriched from blood (not recorded which). The chain combines TRBV5-5 with TRBJ2-3, with TRBD2 matching 8 bases. CDR3 bases: TGTGCCAGCAGCCCGGGGGGGTACACAGATACGCAGTATTTT. Protein product: CASSPGGYTDTQYF.